This T cell receptor (beta chain) was identified in a study of OX40 agonist ivuxolimab in advanced cancers. Study overall: In this cohort, patients received ivuxolimab, an agonistic anti-OX40 (CD134) antibody.

Germline CDR1 reads SNHLY; CDR2 reads FYNNEI. This CDR3 has 11 amino acids. V lost 4 bases to trimming and J lost 4 bases, with 3 bases between them. Assay: immunoSEQ multiplex PCR; the TCRdb copy retains only in-frame clones and omits some. Here the sample spans about 24,000 clones, around 80% being singletons. This chain connects TRBV2 to TRBJ2-3; no definite D call. The starting material was CD4+ or CD8+ T cells sorted from blood, obtained in a trial of the OX40 agonist ivuxolimab. The TCR comes from an adult with an advanced solid tumor such as melanoma, head and neck, liver or kidney cancer. The CDR3: CASSVSDTQYF. In nucleotides, the CDR3 is TGTGCCAGCAGTGTGTCAGATACGCAGTATTTT.